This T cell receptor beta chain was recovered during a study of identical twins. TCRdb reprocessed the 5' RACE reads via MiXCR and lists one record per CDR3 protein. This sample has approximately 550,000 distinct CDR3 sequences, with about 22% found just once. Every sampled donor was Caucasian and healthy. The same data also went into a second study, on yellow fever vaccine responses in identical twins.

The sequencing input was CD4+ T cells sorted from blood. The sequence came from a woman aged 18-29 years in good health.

CDR3 bases: TGTGCCAGCTCACCACCAGACAGGGATGGCTACACCTTC. This translates into CASSPPDRDGYTF. The V gene is TRBV18, the J gene TRBJ1-2, with 7 bases that match TRBD1. The CDR3 totals 13 residues. V shed 0 bases and J 6 bases; nucleotides not matched to a gene: 1. Germline lookup yields CDR1 KGHSH and CDR2 LQKENI.